These 18 T cell receptor beta chains share one sample of origin, sequenced in a study of blood T cell repertoires in COVID-19. Clones were sequenced by immunoSEQ multiplex PCR, and TCRdb holds only the in-frame ones, with some missing. The repertoire holds 400,000 to 450,000 clones, with 89% as singletons. The source material was peripheral blood. The receptor source for this set is a woman aged 40-49 years with COVID-19, enrolled during active disease.

This chain connects TRBV28 to TRBJ1-2; 8 bases map to TRBD1. There are 14 residues in the CDR3. Trimming cost V 3 bases and J 5 bases; bases outside gene matches: 5. Germline CDR1 and CDR2: MDHEN and SYDVKM. The CDR3 DNA is TGTGCCAGCAGTTTTAGGGACAGGCCGTATGGCTACACCTTC. Its protein product is CASSFRDRPYGYTF.

This clone was counted a single time. The chain uses TRBV24-1 and TRBJ2-6; unclear D gene. Germline CDR1 and CDR2: KGHDR and SFDVKD. The V end lost 5 bases, the J end lost 0 bases, and 13 bases lay between the germline ends. CDR3 length equals 17 residues. The CDR3 DNA sequence: TGTGCCACCAGTGGTCGAGATCCTCTCTCTGGGGCCAACGTCCTGACTTTC. This sequence encodes CATSGRDPLSGANVLTF.

V usage is TRBV15 and J usage is TRBJ2-7; TRBD2 might be the D (6 bases). The CDR3 is 16 amino acids. Per germline, CDR1 LNHNV and CDR2 YYDKDF (reference sequence). The ends were cut back, 0 bases at V and 4 bases at J, with 16 bases in the middle. The CDR3 reads CATSRESGVRIYEQYF. The CDR3 DNA follows: TGTGCCACCAGCAGAGAATCGGGGGTGCGGATATACGAGCAGTACTTC.

This clone was recorded a few times. The chain uses TRBV6-1 and TRBJ1-2; D is ambiguous. The CDR3 contains 14 residues. Germline CDR1 reads MNHNS; CDR2 reads SASEGT. Trimming left V 0 bases short and J 2 bases short, with 7 bases between. This chain's CDR3 is CASSEARVNYGYTF. For the CDR3, the DNA is TGTGCCAGCAGTGAAGCAAGAGTCAACTATGGCTACACCTTC.

V gene TRBV29-1 combines with J gene TRBJ2-1, with 9 bases that match TRBD2. Unmatched junction bases numbered 11, after V lost 4 bases and J lost 7 bases. CDR1 is SQVTM and CDR2 is ANQGSEA in the germline V gene. The CDR3 is made up of 15 amino acids. The CDR3 is CSVGSIAGVGNEQFF. The CDR3 DNA follows: TGCAGCGTTGGGTCAATAGCGGGAGTGGGGAATGAGCAGTTCTTC.

The chain couples TRBV19 to TRBJ1-2; D perhaps matches TRBD1 (6 bases). V lost 7 bases and J lost 0, with 24 bases in between. The CDR3 length is 18 residues. Germline values: CDR1 LNHDA, CDR2 SQIVND (reference sequence). CDR3 DNA sequence: TGTGCCAGTACCATACAACAGGGACGCCTGGGGACTAACTATGGCTACACCTTC. Residues: CASTIQQGRLGTNYGYTF.

The J gene is TRBJ1-6, the V gene TRBV19; D remains unclear. V lost 11 bases and J lost 6, with 14 bases in between. The CDR3 has 13 residues. The germline V gene has CDR1 LNHDA and CDR2 SQIVND (reference sequence). The CDR3 DNA reads as TGTGCCCGCAGAGGCGAACCTAATTCACCCCTCCACTTT. This sequence encodes CARRGEPNSPLHF.

V is TRBV19 and J is TRBJ1-4; unclear D gene. CDR3 size: 11 residues. CDR1 and CDR2 from the germline V gene are LNHDA and SQIVND (reference sequence). V lost 3 bases, J lost 8 bases, and 4 bases lay in between. CDR3: CASSIGEKLFF. DNA of the CDR3: TGTGCCAGTAGTATCGGGGAAAAACTGTTTTTT. The full variable domain, with the rest looked up from reference TRBV19 and TRBJ1-4, is DGGITQSPKYLFRKEGQNVTLSCEQNLNHDAMYWYRQDPGQGLRLIYYSQIVNDFQKGDIAEGYSVSREKKESFPLTVTSAQKNPTAFYLCASSIGEKLFFGSGTQLSVL.

As regards this clone: At one of its ends the junction is not consistent with the germline gene, which may arise from a read error. The chain couples TRBV5-4 to TRBJ2-7, with D possibly being TRBD1 (5 bases). The CDR3 sequence is 9 residues long. CDR1 is SGHNT, CDR2 YYREEE, per germline (reference sequence). Here the CDR3 reads CASSPFQGF. CDR3 in DNA: TGTGCCAGCAGCCCCTTCCAGGGCTTC.

The chain joins TRBV27 to TRBJ1-5; possibly TRBD1 for D (6 bases). The CDR3 is 15 amino acids. Per germline, CDR1 MNHEY and CDR2 SMNVEV (reference sequence). V shed 5 bases and J shed 1 base, with 12 bases lying between them. The DNA for the CDR3 is TGTGCCAGCAGTCCTCAGGGGTGGAGCAATCAGCCCCAGCATTTT. Translating it yields CASSPQGWSNQPQHF.

The chain joins TRBV6-5 to TRBJ1-2; D not resolved. Per the germline V gene, CDR1 is MNHEY and CDR2 is SVGAGI. This CDR3 comprises 14 residues. Trimming cost V 7 bases and J 9 bases, with 21 bases left between them. The CDR3 here is CASTSLSGYWSYTF. CDR3 DNA: TGTGCCAGCACCTCCCTGAGCGGGTACTGGAGCTACACCTTC.

The CDR3 coding sequence is TGTGCCAGCAGCTTGGGGCATCGGGGCTCTGGAAACACCATATATTTT. Its translation: CASSLGHRGSGNTIYF. The V call is TRBV5-5, the J call TRBJ1-3; no reliable D call. Trimming stripped 0 bases from V and 0 bases from J, with 10 bases between. The germline V gene encodes CDR1 SGHKS and CDR2 YYEKEE (reference sequence). The CDR3 sequence is 16 residues long.

The rearrangement joins TRBV5-6 to TRBJ1-5; 12 bases fit TRBD1. J was trimmed by 6 bases and V by 6 bases; bases with no gene match: 4. Per germline, CDR1 SGHDT and CDR2 YYEEEE. The CDR3 is 14 residues long. The CDR3 nucleotides read TGTGCCAGCAATCTGGGACAGGGGGCTCAGCCCCAGCATTTT. Translation gives CASNLGQGAQPQHF.

This rearrangement joins TRBV7-9 to TRBJ2-7, with D possibly TRBD2 on 6 matching bases. Trimming stripped 1 base from V and 2 bases from J, with 24 bases between. The CDR3 has 19 residues. The V gene's germline CDR1 is SEHNR and CDR2 FQNEAQ (reference sequence). DNA of the CDR3: TGTGCCAGCAGCTTAGAAGTCGGAGGGGATTTGGATCGGGCCTACGAGCAGTACTTC. The encoded protein is CASSLEVGGDLDRAYEQYF.

J is TRBJ2-7 and V is TRBV7-9; perhaps TRBD2 as D (6 bases). The CDR3 is made up of 16 amino acids. V lost 1 base and J 4 bases, leaving 17 bases between the germline ends. Germline V gene lookup returns CDR1 SEHNR and CDR2 FQNEAQ (reference sequence). CDR3 nucleotides: TGTGCCAGCAGCTTAGGAACGAATAACGGAGGGTACGAGCAGTACTTC. It codes for CASSLGTNNGGYEQYF.

The rearrangement joins TRBV5-6 to TRBJ2-3; 7 nucleotides match TRBD2. The trim removed 1 base at V and 5 bases at J, leaving 7 bases unmatched. Germline V CDR1 and CDR2: SGHDT, YYEEEE. This CDR3 is 15 amino acids long. In DNA, the CDR3 is TGTGCCAGCAGCTTGCTTGGCAGCGGGGAAGATACGCAGTATTTT. Its protein is CASSLLGSGEDTQYF.

This chain's CDR3 is CASSFDLGTGNNEQFF. The CDR3, as DNA: TGTGCCAGCAGTTTCGACCTTGGGACAGGGAACAATGAGCAGTTCTTC. The chain recombines TRBV27 with TRBJ2-1; 9 bases line up with TRBD1. Germline CDR1 and CDR2: MNHEY and SMNVEV (reference sequence). Trimming removed 3 bases from V and 5 bases from J; junction bases left unmatched: 8. The CDR3 extends over 16 amino acids.

This chain joins TRBV13 and TRBJ2-5; 9 nucleotides align to TRBD2. The CDR3 is 17 residues long. J was trimmed by 5 bases and V by 2 bases; bases with no gene match: 12. The germline V gene has CDR1 PRHDT and CDR2 FYEKMQ (reference sequence). The CDR3 protein is CASSLTAGGRSGETQYF. CDR3 sequence (DNA): TGTGCCAGCAGCTTAACCGCGGGGGGGCGGAGTGGGGAGACCCAGTACTTC.